The source of this TCR beta chain is a study of CD8+ T cells in alopecia areata. The overall study: Twice daily, treated patients received 5 to 10 mg of oral tofacitinib.

General study findings and limits: For baseline CD8+ expansion, any link to response stays uncertain with one nonresponder. When scalp samples are sequenced, resident alphabeta T cells of normal skin are also captured.

Note on this clone: Its antigen is still unknown.

The treatment here: oral pan-JAK inhibitor, 5-10 mg twice daily. After isolation, RNA underwent reverse transcription to generate cDNA as the sequencing template. Here immunoSEQ multiplex PCR was the method, and the copy in TCRdb shows in-frame clones only, minus some. This sample yields roughly 70,000 clones, of which over 25% are seen a single time; about 15% belongs to the top ten. CDR1 and CDR2 (germline): SQVTM, ANQGSEA. The CDR3 loop spans 14 amino acids. Trimming took 4 bases from V and 3 from J, leaving 16 bases between them. The source was CD8+ T cells sorted from blood, collected at week 4, from a patient treated with tofacitinib. This clonotype was obtained from a human donor with alopecia areata. The V and J genes are TRBV29-1 and TRBJ2-7; D may be TRBD1 (6 bases). The CDR3 sequence: CSVAVTGLIYEQYF. CDR3 coding DNA: TGCAGCGTTGCCGTTACAGGGTTGATCTACGAGCAGTACTTC.